This record covers a single T cell receptor beta chain. Its matching antigen is unknown. As for the donors, each was a healthy bone marrow donor. The PCR used 60 Vbeta and 13 Jbeta primers. Profiling relied on immunoSEQ multiplex PCR, and the TCRdb table lists in-frame clones only, not all of them. There are 150,000 to 200,000 clones in the sample; about 90% occur only once, and about 0.24% lies in the top ten. These data are taken from a study of cytomegalovirus exposure and HLA in healthy donors. CDR3 length: 14 amino acids. J was trimmed by 5 bases and V by 4 bases; bases with no gene match: 7. The germline CDR1 and CDR2 sequences are LNHDA and SQIVND (reference sequence). The study, taken as a whole, reports: A later analysis showed TCR association rates differing by HLA locus, peaking at DRB1 and lowest at HLA-C. Reports indicated that the classifier achieved high specificity and sensitivity in diagnosing cytomegalovirus status. About 90% or about 30% of the time was how often most TCR beta V segments were productive, according to an earlier analysis.

Sequencing input: PBMCs. V usage is TRBV19 and J usage is TRBJ2-5, with 7 bases aligning to TRBD1. This TCR was recovered from a girl under three years old in good health and CMV-seronegative. As DNA, the CDR3 is TGTGCCAGTAGTACTACAGGGGTATGGGAGACCCAGTACTTC. Translation: CASSTTGVWETQYF. Full variable domain (missing parts from reference TRBV19 and TRBJ2-5): DGGITQSPKYLFRKEGQNVTLSCEQNLNHDAMYWYRQDPGQGLRLIYYSQIVNDFQKGDIAEGYSVSREKKESFPLTVTSAQKNPTAFYLCASSTTGVWETQYFGPGTRLLVL.